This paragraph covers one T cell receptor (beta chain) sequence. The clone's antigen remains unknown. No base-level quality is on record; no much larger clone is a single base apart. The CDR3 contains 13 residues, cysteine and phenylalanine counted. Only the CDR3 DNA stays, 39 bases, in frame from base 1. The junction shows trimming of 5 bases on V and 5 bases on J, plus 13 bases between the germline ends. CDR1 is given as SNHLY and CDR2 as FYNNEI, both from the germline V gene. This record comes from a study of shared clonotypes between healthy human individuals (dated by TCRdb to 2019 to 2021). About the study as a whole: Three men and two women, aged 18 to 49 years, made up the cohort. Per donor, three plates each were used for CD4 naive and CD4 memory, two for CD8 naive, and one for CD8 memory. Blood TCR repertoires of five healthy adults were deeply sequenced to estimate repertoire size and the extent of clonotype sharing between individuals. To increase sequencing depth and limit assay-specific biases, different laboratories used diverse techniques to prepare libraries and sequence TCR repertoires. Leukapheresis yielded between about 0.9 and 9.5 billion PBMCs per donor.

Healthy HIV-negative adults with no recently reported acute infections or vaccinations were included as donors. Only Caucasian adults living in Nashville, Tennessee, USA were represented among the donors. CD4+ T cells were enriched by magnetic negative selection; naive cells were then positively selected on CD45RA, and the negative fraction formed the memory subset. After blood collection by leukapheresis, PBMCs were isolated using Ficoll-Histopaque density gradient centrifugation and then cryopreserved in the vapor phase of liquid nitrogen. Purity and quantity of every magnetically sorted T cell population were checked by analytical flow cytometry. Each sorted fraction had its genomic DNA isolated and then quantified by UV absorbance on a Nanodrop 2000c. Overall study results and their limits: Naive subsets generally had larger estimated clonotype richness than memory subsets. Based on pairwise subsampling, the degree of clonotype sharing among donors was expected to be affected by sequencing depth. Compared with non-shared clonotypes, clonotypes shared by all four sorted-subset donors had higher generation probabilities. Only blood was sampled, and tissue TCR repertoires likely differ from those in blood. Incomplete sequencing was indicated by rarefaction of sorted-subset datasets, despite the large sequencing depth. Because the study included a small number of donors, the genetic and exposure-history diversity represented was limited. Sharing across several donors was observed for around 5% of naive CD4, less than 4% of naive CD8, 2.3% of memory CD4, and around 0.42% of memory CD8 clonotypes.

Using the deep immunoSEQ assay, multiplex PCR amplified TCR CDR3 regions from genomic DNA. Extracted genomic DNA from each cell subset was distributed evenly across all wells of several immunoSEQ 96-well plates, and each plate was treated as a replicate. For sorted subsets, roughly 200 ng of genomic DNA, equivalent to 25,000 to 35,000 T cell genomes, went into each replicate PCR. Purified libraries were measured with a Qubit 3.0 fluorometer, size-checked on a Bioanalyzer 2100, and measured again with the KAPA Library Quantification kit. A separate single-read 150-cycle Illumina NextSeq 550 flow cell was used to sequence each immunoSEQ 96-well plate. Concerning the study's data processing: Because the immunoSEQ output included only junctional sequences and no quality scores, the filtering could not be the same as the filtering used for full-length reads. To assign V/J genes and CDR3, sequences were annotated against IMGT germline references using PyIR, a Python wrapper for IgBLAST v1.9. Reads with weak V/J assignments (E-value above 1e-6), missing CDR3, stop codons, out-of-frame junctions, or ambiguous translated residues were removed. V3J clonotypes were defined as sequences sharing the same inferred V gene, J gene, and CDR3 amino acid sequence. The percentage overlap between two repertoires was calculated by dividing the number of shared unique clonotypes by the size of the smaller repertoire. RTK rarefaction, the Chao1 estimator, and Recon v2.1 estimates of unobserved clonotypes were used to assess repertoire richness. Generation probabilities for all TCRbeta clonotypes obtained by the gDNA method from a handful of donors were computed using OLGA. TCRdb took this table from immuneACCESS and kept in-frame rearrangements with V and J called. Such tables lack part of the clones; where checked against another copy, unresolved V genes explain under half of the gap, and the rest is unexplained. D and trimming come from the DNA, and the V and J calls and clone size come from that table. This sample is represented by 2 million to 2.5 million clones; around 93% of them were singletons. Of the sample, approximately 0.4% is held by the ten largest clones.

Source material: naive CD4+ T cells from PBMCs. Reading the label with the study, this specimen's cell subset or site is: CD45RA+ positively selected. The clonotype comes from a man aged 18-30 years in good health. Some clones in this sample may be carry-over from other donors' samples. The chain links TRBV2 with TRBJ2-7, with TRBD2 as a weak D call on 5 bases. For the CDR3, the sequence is CASSLAFGDEQYF. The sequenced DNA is TGTGCCAGCAGTCTGGCTTTCGGGGACGAGCAGTACTTC.